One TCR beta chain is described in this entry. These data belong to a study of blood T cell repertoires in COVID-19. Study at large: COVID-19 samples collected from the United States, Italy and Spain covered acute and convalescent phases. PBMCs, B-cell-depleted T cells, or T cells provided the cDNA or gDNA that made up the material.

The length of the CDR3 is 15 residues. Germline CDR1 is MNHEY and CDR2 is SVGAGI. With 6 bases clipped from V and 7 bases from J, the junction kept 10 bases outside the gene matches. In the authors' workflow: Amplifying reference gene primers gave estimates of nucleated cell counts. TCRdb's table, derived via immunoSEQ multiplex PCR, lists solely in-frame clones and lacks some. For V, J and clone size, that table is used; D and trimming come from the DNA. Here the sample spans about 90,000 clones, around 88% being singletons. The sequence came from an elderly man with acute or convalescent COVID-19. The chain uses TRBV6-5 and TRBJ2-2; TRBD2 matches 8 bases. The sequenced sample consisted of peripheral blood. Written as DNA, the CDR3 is TGTGCCAGCAGGACCGCGGGACTAGGGAGCGGGGAGCTGTTTTTT. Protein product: CASRTAGLGSGELFF.